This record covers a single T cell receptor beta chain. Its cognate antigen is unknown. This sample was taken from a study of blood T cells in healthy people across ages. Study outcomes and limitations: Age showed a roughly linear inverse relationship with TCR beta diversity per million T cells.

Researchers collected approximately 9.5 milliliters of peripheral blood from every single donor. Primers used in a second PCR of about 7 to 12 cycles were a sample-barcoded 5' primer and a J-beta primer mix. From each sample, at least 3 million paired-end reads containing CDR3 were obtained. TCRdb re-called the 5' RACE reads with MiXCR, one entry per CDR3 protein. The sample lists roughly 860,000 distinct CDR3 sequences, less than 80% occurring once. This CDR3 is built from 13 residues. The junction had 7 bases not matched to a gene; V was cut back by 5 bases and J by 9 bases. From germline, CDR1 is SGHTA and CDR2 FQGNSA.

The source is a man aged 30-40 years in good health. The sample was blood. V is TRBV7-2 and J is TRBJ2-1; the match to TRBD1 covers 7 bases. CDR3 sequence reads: CASSTQQGTEQFF. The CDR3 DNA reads TGTGCCAGCAGCACGCAACAGGGGACTGAGCAGTTCTTC.